This T cell receptor (beta chain) was recovered during a study of OX40 agonist ivuxolimab in advanced cancers. Study context: Partial responses occurred in Three dose-escalation patients, one with hepatocellular carcinoma and two with cutaneous melanoma. Study-wide findings and caveats: No antigen was identified for the clonally expanded peripheral T cells.

This clone appeared once. Its antigen is not identified. Assay used: immunoSEQ multiplex PCR; TCRdb lists only in-frame clones, some missing. The repertoire includes over 75,000 clones, approximately 91% of them detected once, and 0.25% to 0.35% sits in the top ten. The CDR3 consists of 16 residues. V lost 0 bases and J 3 bases, leaving 15 bases between the germline ends. The germline V gene encodes CDR1 SGHNT and CDR2 YYREEE (reference sequence). This receptor was obtained from an adult with an advanced solid tumor such as melanoma, head and neck, liver or kidney cancer. This chain joins TRBV5-4 and TRBJ2-5, with D perhaps matching TRBD2 (7 bases). Sequences were derived from CD4+ or CD8+ T cells sorted from blood, sampled in a trial of the OX40 agonist ivuxolimab. The CDR3 loop reads CASSLGGLAAKETQYF. CDR3 nucleotides: TGTGCCAGCAGCTTGGGGGGGCTAGCGGCTAAAGAGACCCAGTACTTC.